The sequence of this TCR beta chain was determined in a study of shared clonotypes between healthy human individuals. The CDR3 loop spans 16 amino acids. Germline CDR1 reads SNHLY; CDR2 reads FYNNEI. Naivety among CD8 cells was defined by CD45RO negativity and positive CCR7 selection, thereby excluding terminally differentiated effector memory CD45RA+ cells. The protocol was immunoSEQ multiplex PCR, while the TCRdb copy is restricted to in-frame clones and leaves out a portion. The top ten hold about 1.5% of the sample, which has around 2.1 million clones, 93% seen once. Of note for this clone: One junction end does not reproduce the germline sequence, and a read error may be involved.

The sequencing sample was made of naive CD8+ T cells from PBMCs. This TCR came from a man younger than 35 in good health. Some clones in this sample may be carry-over from other donors' samples. The V and J genes are TRBV2 and TRBJ2-5, with 8 bases identical to TRBD1. CDR3 protein: CASREGQGRNQETQYF. The CDR3 DNA is TGTGCCAGCAGGGAAGGACAGGGACGCAATCAAGAGACCCAGTACTTC.